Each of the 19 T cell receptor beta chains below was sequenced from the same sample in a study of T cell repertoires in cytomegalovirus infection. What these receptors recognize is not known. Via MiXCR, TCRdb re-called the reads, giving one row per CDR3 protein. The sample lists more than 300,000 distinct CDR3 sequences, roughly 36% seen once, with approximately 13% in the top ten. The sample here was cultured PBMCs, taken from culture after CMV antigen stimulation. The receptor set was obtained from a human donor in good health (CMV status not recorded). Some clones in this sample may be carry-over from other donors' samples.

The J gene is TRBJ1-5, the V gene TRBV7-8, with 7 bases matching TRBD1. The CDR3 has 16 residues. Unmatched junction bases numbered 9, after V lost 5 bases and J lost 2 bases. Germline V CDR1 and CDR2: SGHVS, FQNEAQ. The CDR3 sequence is CASSLNRGGGNQPQHF. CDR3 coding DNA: TGTGCCAGCAGCCTAAACAGGGGCGGAGGCAATCAGCCCCAGCATTTT. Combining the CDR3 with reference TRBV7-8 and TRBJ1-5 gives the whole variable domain GAGVSQSPRYKVAKRGQDVALRCDPISGHVSLFWYQQALGQGPEFLTYFQNEAQLDKSGLPSDRFFAERPEGSVSTLKIQRTQQEDSAVYLCASSLNRGGGNQPQHFGDGTRLSIL.

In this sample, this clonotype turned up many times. CDR3 sequence reads: CASSPLGRGNTIYF. CDR3 nucleotide sequence: TGTGCCAGCAGCCCACTGGGCCGCGGAAACACCATATATTTT. This chain uses TRBV7-9 with TRBJ1-3; D is unclear. The CDR3 covers 14 residues. V dropped 5 bases and J dropped 4 bases, with 12 bases sitting between them. In germline, CDR1 is SEHNR, CDR2 FQNEAQ (reference sequence).

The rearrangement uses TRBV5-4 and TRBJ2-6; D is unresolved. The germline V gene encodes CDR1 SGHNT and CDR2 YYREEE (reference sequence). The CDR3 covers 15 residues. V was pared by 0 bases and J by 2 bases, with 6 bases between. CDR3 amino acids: CASSLALTGANVLTF. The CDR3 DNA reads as TGTGCCAGCAGCTTGGCCCTAACTGGGGCCAACGTCCTGACTTTC.

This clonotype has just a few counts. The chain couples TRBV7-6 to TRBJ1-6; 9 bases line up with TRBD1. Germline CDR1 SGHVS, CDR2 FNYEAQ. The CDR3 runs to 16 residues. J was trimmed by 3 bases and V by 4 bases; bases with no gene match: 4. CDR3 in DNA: TGTGCCAGCAGCTATGGGGACAGGGACTATAATTCACCCCTCCACTTT. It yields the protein CASSYGDRDYNSPLHF.

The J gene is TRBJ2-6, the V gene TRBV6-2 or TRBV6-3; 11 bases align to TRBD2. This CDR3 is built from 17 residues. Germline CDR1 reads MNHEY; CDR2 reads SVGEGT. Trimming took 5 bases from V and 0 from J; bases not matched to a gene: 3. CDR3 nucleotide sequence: TGTGCCAGCAGTAGACTAGCGGGAAGCTCTGGGGCCAACGTCCTGACTTTC. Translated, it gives CASSRLAGSSGANVLTF.

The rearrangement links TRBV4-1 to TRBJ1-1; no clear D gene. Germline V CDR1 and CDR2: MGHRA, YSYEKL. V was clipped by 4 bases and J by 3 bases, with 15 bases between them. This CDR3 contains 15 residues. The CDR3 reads CASSPLMVGYTEAFF. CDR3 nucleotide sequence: TGCGCCAGCAGCCCCCTTATGGTAGGGTACACTGAAGCTTTCTTT.

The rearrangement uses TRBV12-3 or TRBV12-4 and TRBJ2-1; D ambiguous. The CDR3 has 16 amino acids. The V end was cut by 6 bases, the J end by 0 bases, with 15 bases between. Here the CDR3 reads CASSPFLGSSYNEQFF. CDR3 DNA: TGTGCCAGCAGCCCGTTCCTGGGTAGCTCCTACAATGAGCAGTTCTTC.

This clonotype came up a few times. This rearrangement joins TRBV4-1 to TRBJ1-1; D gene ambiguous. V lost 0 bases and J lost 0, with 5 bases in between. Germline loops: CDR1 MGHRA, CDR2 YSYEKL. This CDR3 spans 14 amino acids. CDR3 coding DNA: TGCGCCAGCAGCCAAGATAACTTGAACACTGAAGCTTTCTTT. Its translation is CASSQDNLNTEAFF.

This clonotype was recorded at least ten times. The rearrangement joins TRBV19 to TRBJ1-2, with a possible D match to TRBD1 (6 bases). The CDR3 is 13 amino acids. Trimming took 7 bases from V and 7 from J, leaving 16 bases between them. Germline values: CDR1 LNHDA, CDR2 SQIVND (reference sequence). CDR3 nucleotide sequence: TGTGCCAGTACCCGGGGGTCCAGGGGTGGCTACACCTTC. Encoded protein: CASTRGSRGGYTF.

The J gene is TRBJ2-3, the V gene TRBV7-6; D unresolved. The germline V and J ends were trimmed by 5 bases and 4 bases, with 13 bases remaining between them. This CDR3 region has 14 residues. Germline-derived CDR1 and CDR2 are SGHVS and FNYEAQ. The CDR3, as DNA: TGTGCCAGCAGCACCGCGCTGACCCCAGATACGCAGTATTTT. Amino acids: CASSTALTPDTQYF.

CDR3 bases: TGTGCCAGTAGCGATTCAAACAGGATTATCACAGATACGCAGTATTTT. As protein: CASSDSNRIITDTQYF. The chain carries TRBV19 and TRBJ2-3, with D perhaps TRBD1 (5 bases). The germline gives CDR1 LNHDA, CDR2 SQIVND (reference sequence). Trimming pared 6 bases from V and 2 bases from J, leaving 18 bases between. This CDR3 is 16 amino acids long. The complete variable domain, with remaining parts taken from reference TRBV19 and TRBJ2-3, reads DGGITQSPKYLFRKEGQNVTLSCEQNLNHDAMYWYRQDPGQGLRLIYYSQIVNDFQKGDIAEGYSVSREKKESFPLTVTSAQKNPTAFYLCASSDSNRIITDTQYFGPGTRLTVL.

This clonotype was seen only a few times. This CDR3 reads CASSLGRPRGNQPQHF. In DNA, the CDR3 is TGTGCCAGCAGTTTGGGGAGACCCCGGGGCAATCAGCCCCAGCATTTT. The chain joins TRBV12-3 or TRBV12-4 to TRBJ1-5; D not resolved. This CDR3 has 16 amino acids. V was trimmed by 3 bases and J by 2 bases, leaving 14 bases between them.

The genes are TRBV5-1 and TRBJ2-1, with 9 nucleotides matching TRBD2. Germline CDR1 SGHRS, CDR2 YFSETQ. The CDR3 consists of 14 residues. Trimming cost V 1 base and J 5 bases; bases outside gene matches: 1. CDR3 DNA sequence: TGCGCCAGCAGCTTGTCTAGCGGGGACAATGAGCAGTTCTTC. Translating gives CASSLSSGDNEQFF. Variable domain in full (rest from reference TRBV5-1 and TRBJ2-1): KAGVTQTPRYLIKTRGQQVTLSCSPISGHRSVSWYQQTPGQGLQFLFEYFSETQRNKGNFPGRFSGRQFSNSRSEMNVSTLELGDSALYLCASSLSSGDNEQFFGPGTRLTVL.

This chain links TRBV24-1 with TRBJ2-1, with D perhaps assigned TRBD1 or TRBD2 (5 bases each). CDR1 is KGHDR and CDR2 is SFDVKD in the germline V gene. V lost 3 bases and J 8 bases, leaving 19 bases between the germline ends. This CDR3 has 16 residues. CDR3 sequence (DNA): TGTGCCACCAGTGATCGATGGGGGTCCTCAGAGGATGAGCAGTTCTTC. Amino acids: CATSDRWGSSEDEQFF.

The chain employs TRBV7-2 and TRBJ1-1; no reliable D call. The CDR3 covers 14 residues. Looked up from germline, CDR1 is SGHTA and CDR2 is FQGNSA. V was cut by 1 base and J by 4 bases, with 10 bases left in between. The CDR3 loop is CASSLDRDRTEAFF. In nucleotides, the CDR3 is TGTGCCAGCAGCTTAGATAGGGATCGCACTGAAGCTTTCTTT. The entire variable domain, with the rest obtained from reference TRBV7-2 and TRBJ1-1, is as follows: GAGVSQSPSNKVTEKGKDVELRCDPISGHTALYWYRQSLGQGLEFLIYFQGNSAPDKSGLPSDRFSAERTGGSVSTLTIQRTQQEDSAVYLCASSLDRDRTEAFFGQGTRLTVV.

The CDR3 spells CASSLSGLEAFF. The CDR3 coding sequence is TGTGCCAGCAGCTTAAGCGGGCTAGAAGCTTTCTTT. This sequence joins TRBV7-9 and TRBJ1-1; D is undetermined. V was cut by 2 bases and J by 8 bases, with 9 bases left in between. CDR3 length: 12 amino acids. From germline, CDR1 is SEHNR and CDR2 FQNEAQ (reference sequence).

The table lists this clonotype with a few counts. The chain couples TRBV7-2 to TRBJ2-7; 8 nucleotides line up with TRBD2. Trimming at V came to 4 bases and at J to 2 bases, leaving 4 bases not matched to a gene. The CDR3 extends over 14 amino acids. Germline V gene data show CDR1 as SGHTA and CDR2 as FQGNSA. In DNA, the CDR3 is TGTGCCAGCAGCTCCCTCGGGGGGGCCTACGAGCAGTACGTC. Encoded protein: CASSSLGGAYEQYV.

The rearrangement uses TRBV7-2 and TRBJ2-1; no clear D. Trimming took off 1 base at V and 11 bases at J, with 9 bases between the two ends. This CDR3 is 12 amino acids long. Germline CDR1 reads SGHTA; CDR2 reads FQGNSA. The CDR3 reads CASSLDVGQQFF. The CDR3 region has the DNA TGTGCCAGCAGCTTAGATGTAGGACAGCAGTTCTTC.

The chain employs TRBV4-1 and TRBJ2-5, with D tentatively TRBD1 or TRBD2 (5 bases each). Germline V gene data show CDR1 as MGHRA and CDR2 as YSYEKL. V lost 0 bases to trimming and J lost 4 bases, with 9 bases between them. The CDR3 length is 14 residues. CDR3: CASSQDWGIETQYF. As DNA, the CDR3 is TGCGCCAGCAGCCAAGATTGGGGGATAGAGACCCAGTACTTC.